This T cell receptor beta chain was found in a study of T cells in Graves' hyperthyroidism and ophthalmopathy. There were TCR beta CDR3 regions amplified from RNA transcripts. When the TCR CDR3 underwent first-round RT-PCR, the HTBI primer set was used. TCRdb re-called the multiplex PCR reads through MiXCR, storing one row per CDR3 protein. The sample has 250,000 to 300,000 distinct CDR3 sequences; around 15% are singletons. This clonotype was counted a few times. The V end was cut by 6 bases, the J end by 0 bases, with 20 bases between. The CDR3 sequence is 17 residues long. Sequenced material: blood. The chain is built from TRBV12-3 or TRBV12-4 and TRBJ1-1; D might be TRBD1 (6 bases). The sequence derives from a woman in her 50s with Graves' hyperthyroidism that later progressed to Graves' ophthalmopathy. The CDR3 loop reads CASSPAGRGAVNTEAFF. The CDR3, as DNA: TGTGCCAGCAGCCCAGCGGGTCGGGGGGCCGTGAACACTGAAGCTTTCTTT.